These 32 T cell receptor beta chains came from one sample sequenced in a study of blood T cell repertoires in COVID-19. Profiling relied on immunoSEQ multiplex PCR, and the TCRdb table lists in-frame clones only, not all of them. The data hold approximately 92,000 clones, with roughly 80% observed a single time. Sequencing was performed on peripheral blood. These TCRs come from a middle-aged man who had recovered from COVID-19.

J is TRBJ1-5 and V is TRBV25-1; 7 nucleotides line up with TRBD1. V lost 4 bases to trimming and J lost 4 bases; unmatched junction nucleotides: 10. Germline V gene data show CDR1 as MGHDK and CDR2 as SYGVNS. This CDR3 spans 16 amino acids. CDR3 protein: CASSALTGTENQPQHF. In DNA, the CDR3 is TGTGCCAGCAGTGCTTTAACCGGGACAGAGAATCAGCCCCAGCATTTT.

The rearrangement uses TRBV6-1 and TRBJ2-7; 7 nucleotides agree with TRBD1. V gave up 0 bases and J gave up 1 base; unmatched junction bases: 3. The germline V gene encodes CDR1 MNHNS and CDR2 SASEGT. CDR3 length equals 15 residues. The CDR3 reads CASSEATGSSYEQYF. The DNA for the CDR3 is TGTGCCAGCAGTGAAGCGACAGGGTCATCCTACGAGCAGTACTTC.

The J gene is TRBJ1-5, the V gene TRBV19, with 7 bases matching TRBD1. CDR3 length equals 13 residues. CDR1 is LNHDA and CDR2 is SQIVND in the germline V gene (reference sequence). Trimming at V came to 3 bases and at J to 10 bases, leaving 6 bases not matched to a gene. As DNA, the CDR3 is TGTGCCAGTAGTATGACAGGGAATAACCCCCAGCATTTT. As protein: CASSMTGNNPQHF.

The DNA for the CDR3 is TGTGCCAGCAGCAAGACTAGCGGGAGGGCGAGGAATGAGCAGTTCTTC. It encodes CASSKTSGRARNEQFF. The rearrangement links TRBV11-1 to TRBJ2-1; 14 bases match TRBD2. CDR3 size: 16 residues. Germline CDR1 is SGHAT and CDR2 is FQDESV (reference sequence). The ends lost 5 bases at V and 7 bases at J; junction bases unmatched: 7.

The J gene is TRBJ1-6, the V gene TRBV5-1, with D possibly matching TRBD1 (6 bases). The germline V and J ends were trimmed by 0 bases and 13 bases, with 14 bases remaining between them. The CDR3 spans 14 residues. Germline V gene sequence: CDR1 SGHRS, CDR2 YFSETQ. Here the CDR3 DNA reads TGCGCCAGCAGCTTGGGACAGGCCCATCTTCCCCTCCACTTT. It specifies CASSLGQAHLPLHF.

The chain links TRBV30 to TRBJ2-5; TRBD2 matches at 10 bases. Germline trimming cut 3 bases from V and 5 bases from J; bases unmatched to any gene: 12. CDR3 length equals 16 residues. CDR1 and CDR2 (germline): GTSNPN, SVGIG (reference sequence). Here the CDR3 reads CAWRFGKAGGPETQYF. The DNA for the CDR3 is TGTGCCTGGAGGTTTGGGAAAGCGGGGGGGCCGGAGACCCAGTACTTC.

The chain employs TRBV5-1 and TRBJ2-1; a possible D gene is TRBD2 (7 bases). This CDR3 comprises 15 residues. V lost 0 bases and J 4 bases, leaving 11 bases between the germline ends. Germline CDR1 is SGHRS and CDR2 is YFSETQ. The chain's CDR3 is CASSLAGGVYNEQFF. The CDR3 DNA reads as TGCGCCAGCAGCTTGGCGGGGGGCGTGTACAATGAGCAGTTCTTC. Complete variable domain (other parts from reference TRBV5-1 and TRBJ2-1): KAGVTQTPRYLIKTRGQQVTLSCSPISGHRSVSWYQQTPGQGLQFLFEYFSETQRNKGNFPGRFSGRQFSNSRSEMNVSTLELGDSALYLCASSLAGGVYNEQFFGPGTRLTVL.

The chain combines TRBV7-3 with TRBJ2-3; the match to TRBD2 covers 13 bases. The CDR3 runs 16 residues. Per germline, CDR1 SGHTA and CDR2 FQGTGA. V shed 4 bases and J 4 bases; nucleotides not matched to a gene: 5. The CDR3 region has the DNA TGTGCCAGCAGCTATGGACTAGCGGGGGCTGCAGATACGCAGTATTTT. Translated, it gives CASSYGLAGAADTQYF.

This chain joins TRBV21-1 and TRBJ1-1; the DNA was not compared with TRBD1, the D call given in the table. TRBV21-1 has pseudogene status. The length of the CDR3 is 16 residues. CDR3 bases: TGTGCCAGCAGCAAAGGGGACAGACGTATGAACACTGAAGCTTTCTTT. This codes for CASSKGDRRMNTEAFF.

The rearrangement joins TRBV4-1 to TRBJ1-2, with D perhaps matching TRBD1 (6 bases). Trimming removed 4 bases at V and 7 bases at J, with 16 bases between. Germline V gives CDR1 MGHRA, CDR2 YSYEKL. This CDR3 comprises 14 residues. This chain's CDR3 is CASSPGERGSGYTF. In nucleotides, the CDR3 is TGCGCCAGCAGCCCTGGGGAGAGGGGGAGTGGCTACACCTTC.

The CDR3 reads CATSAFTDTQYF. For the CDR3, the DNA is TGTGCCACCAGTGCCTTCACAGATACGCAGTATTTT. V and J are TRBV24-1 and TRBJ2-3; D not resolved. The CDR3 has 12 residues. The germline gives CDR1 KGHDR, CDR2 SFDVKD. V was clipped by 5 bases and J by 2 bases, with 4 bases between them.

V and J are TRBV5-4 and TRBJ1-2; D not resolved. From germline, CDR1 is SGHNT and CDR2 YYREEE (reference sequence). This CDR3 is 18 amino acids long. V lost 0 bases and J 5 bases, leaving 23 bases between the germline ends. CDR3: CASSLAGAVSVFGYGYTF. For the CDR3, the DNA is TGTGCCAGCAGCTTGGCCGGAGCGGTCAGCGTCTTTGGTTATGGCTACACCTTC.

This clone was seen repeatedly, ten times or more. This chain links TRBV10-3 with TRBJ2-3; perhaps TRBD2 as D (6 bases). From germline, CDR1 is ENHRY and CDR2 SYGVKD. The CDR3 has 17 amino acids. Trimming took 4 bases from V and 3 from J, leaving 20 bases between them. CDR3: CAISGEDSDPITDTQYF. The CDR3 bases are TGTGCCATCAGTGGGGAGGATAGCGATCCCATAACAGATACGCAGTATTTT.

The rearrangement uses TRBV5-6 and TRBJ1-2; D might be TRBD1 (5 bases). CDR3 length: 13 residues. Germline CDR1 SGHDT, CDR2 YYEEEE. V lost 4 bases and J lost 8, with 15 bases in between. Written as DNA, the CDR3 is TGTGCCAGCAGCCCCCCGGGGGTTAGGGGCTACACCTTC. Residues: CASSPPGVRGYTF. The variable domain in full, completed from reference TRBV5-6 and TRBJ1-2, reads DAGVTQSPTHLIKTRGQQVTLRCSPKSGHDTVSWYQQALGQGPQFIFQYYEEEERQRGNFPDRFSGHQFPNYSSELNVNALLLGDSALYLCASSPPGVRGYTFGSGTRLTVV.

This clone is a singleton in its sample. CDR3 region: CASSLQGGSGNTIYF. The CDR3 DNA sequence: TGTGCCAGTAGTCTACAGGGGGGCTCTGGAAACACCATATATTTT. The chain links TRBV19 to TRBJ1-3, with 8 bases aligning to TRBD1. The germline V gene has CDR1 LNHDA and CDR2 SQIVND (reference sequence). Trimming took 5 bases from V and 0 from J; bases not matched to a gene: 3. The CDR3 runs to 15 residues.

This sequence joins TRBV6-5 and TRBJ1-2; TRBD1 matches at 8 bases. The CDR3 covers 16 residues. Germline CDR1 and CDR2: MNHEY and SVGAGI. The junction had 12 bases not matched to a gene; V was cut back by 2 bases and J by 7 bases. The CDR3: CASSYHPTGGTSGYTF. The CDR3 DNA follows: TGTGCCAGCAGTTACCATCCCACAGGGGGAACGAGTGGCTACACCTTC.

The chain links TRBV5-6 to TRBJ2-5, with TRBD1 matching over 11 bases. Germline V gene data show CDR1 as SGHDT and CDR2 as YYEEEE. J lost 6 bases, V lost 8 bases, and 9 bases had no gene match. CDR3 size: 14 residues. DNA of the CDR3: TGTGCCAGTGGCGGACAGGGGGCGAGCAAGACCCAGTACTTC. Translating it yields CASGGQGASKTQYF.

Relative to its sample, this clone is large. The CDR3 spells CASGTSITDTQYF. The CDR3 DNA is TGTGCCAGCGGGACTAGCATAACAGATACGCAGTATTTT. The V gene is TRBV6-4, the J gene TRBJ2-3; 9 bases match TRBD2. J was trimmed by 3 bases and V by 8 bases; bases with no gene match: 3. This CDR3 is built from 13 residues. The germline gives CDR1 MRHNA, CDR2 SNTAGT.

This clone was detected a few times. The chain uses TRBV9 and TRBJ2-7; perhaps TRBD1 as D (5 bases). In germline, CDR1 is SGDLS, CDR2 YYNGEE. V was cut by 3 bases and J by 7 bases, with 17 bases left in between. This CDR3 region has 14 residues. The CDR3 bases are TGTGCCAGCAGCGCAGCCGGCAGGGTGGGAGAGCAGTACTTC. Translating it yields CASSAAGRVGEQYF.

The chain employs TRBV6-6 and TRBJ2-7, with D possibly matching TRBD1 (6 bases). From germline, CDR1 is MNHNY and CDR2 SVGAGI (reference sequence). Trimming shortened V by 6 bases and J by 0 bases, and 18 bases separated the two germline ends. CDR3 length: 16 amino acids. The CDR3, as DNA: TGTGCCAGCAGCCGTGGGGACACCTGGAGCTCCTACGAGCAGTACTTC. Its translation is CASSRGDTWSSYEQYF.

The chain employs TRBV2 and TRBJ1-2, with 7 positions matching TRBD1. Trimming removed 3 bases from V and 2 bases from J; junction bases left unmatched: 15. The CDR3 runs 18 residues. Per the germline V gene, CDR1 is SNHLY and CDR2 is FYNNEI. The CDR3 coding sequence is TGTGCCAGCAGTGATCTTCTCCGAGCCAGGGGGAGAAACTATGGCTACACCTTC. Its protein product is CASSDLLRARGRNYGYTF.

This rearrangement joins TRBV5-8 to TRBJ1-2, with TRBD1 as a possible D gene (6 bases). The germline V gene encodes CDR1 SGHTS and CDR2 YDEGEE. Trimming removed 0 bases from V and 0 bases from J, with 21 bases in between. CDR3 length: 19 amino acids. The CDR3 loop reads CASSLVLGTGKGANYGYTF. CDR3 DNA: TGTGCCAGCAGCTTGGTGCTAGGTACAGGGAAAGGGGCTAACTATGGCTACACCTTC.

This CDR3 is CASSEGAKYNEQFF. Here the CDR3 DNA reads TGTGCCAGCAGCGAGGGGGCCAAATACAATGAGCAGTTCTTC. This rearrangement joins TRBV6-2 or TRBV6-3 to TRBJ2-1; 7 bases match TRBD1. CDR1 MNHEY and CDR2 SVGEGT come from the germline V gene. The J segment lost 4 bases and the V segment lost 6 bases, leaving 6 bases of the junction unmatched. The CDR3 length is 14 residues.

This chain joins TRBV9 and TRBJ2-2; TRBD2 matches 8 bases. CDR1 is SGDLS, CDR2 YYNGEE, per germline. The CDR3 runs to 13 residues. J gave up 7 bases and V 7 bases, and 6 bases lay outside the gene matches. The CDR3 sequence is CASAGGEGGELFF. The CDR3 DNA reads TGTGCCAGCGCGGGGGGAGAGGGCGGGGAGCTGTTTTTT.

This clone appeared a single time. CDR3 nucleotides: TGTGCCAGCAGCGAAACCGGGACAGTCCGGGATACGCAGTATTTT. This encodes CASSETGTVRDTQYF. V is TRBV7-3 and J is TRBJ2-3; 7 bases match TRBD1. CDR3 size: 15 residues. V was pared by 5 bases and J by 6 bases, with 11 bases of the junction left unmatched. The V gene's germline CDR1 is SGHTA and CDR2 FQGTGA.

The chain uses TRBV11-2 and TRBJ1-3; the D is unclear. Germline CDR1 SGHAT, CDR2 FQNNGV. CDR3 length: 11 amino acids. V was clipped by 5 bases and J by 7 bases, with 6 bases between them. The CDR3 DNA reads TGTGCCAGCAGCAGAGGGAACACCATATATTTT. It codes for CASSRGNTIYF.

The rearrangement links TRBV7-9 to TRBJ2-1; tentatively, D is TRBD2 (7 bases). CDR1 and CDR2 (germline): SEHNR, FQNEAQ (reference sequence). V lost 5 bases and J lost 6, with 17 bases in between. The CDR3 has 15 amino acids. The CDR3 sequence: CASSRRRGEGNEQFF. Written as DNA, the CDR3 is TGTGCCAGCAGCCGCCGTAGGGGGGAGGGCAATGAGCAGTTCTTC.

Of note for this clone: Mismatch with germline at one junction end may stem from a read error. V usage is TRBV29-1 and J usage is TRBJ1-6; no definite D call. This CDR3 comprises 13 residues. Germline V gene lookup returns CDR1 SQVTM and CDR2 ANQGSEA. The CDR3 DNA reads TGCAGCGTGGAAGAAGCGCCAAATTCACCCCTCCACTTT. It specifies CSVEEAPNSPLHF.

V usage is TRBV5-5 and J usage is TRBJ1-2; 7 positions agree with TRBD1. Germline V gene data show CDR1 as SGHKS and CDR2 as YYEKEE (reference sequence). This CDR3 spans 18 amino acids. Trimming cost V 5 bases and J 7 bases; bases outside gene matches: 23. CDR3 in amino acids: CASSLHTGTETTEGGYTF. DNA of the CDR3: TGTGCCAGCAGTCTGCACACCGGGACAGAGACGACCGAGGGTGGCTACACCTTC.

J is TRBJ1-2 and V is TRBV11-2, with D hard to call. The CDR3 totals 13 residues. Germline V gene data show CDR1 as SGHAT and CDR2 as FQNNGV. Trimming took 5 bases from V and 0 from J, leaving 7 bases between them. The CDR3 DNA is TGTGCCAGCAGCGCGAACGCTAACTATGGCTACACCTTC. Amino acid sequence: CASSANANYGYTF.

The chain has TRBV27 and TRBJ2-6, with D hard to call. The V end lost 0 bases, the J end lost 3 bases, and 6 bases lay between the germline ends. The CDR3 runs to 15 residues. Germline-derived CDR1 and CDR2 are MNHEY and SMNVEV (reference sequence). In DNA, the CDR3 is TGTGCCAGCAGTTTATCCAGGCTTGGGGCCAACGTCCTGACTTTC. Translation gives CASSLSRLGANVLTF.

This clone occurred once. V is TRBV7-2 and J is TRBJ2-7; 11 bases are a match to TRBD2. The CDR3 has 15 residues. The V and J ends lost 6 bases and 3 bases, in that order; junction bases with no gene match: 7. Germline CDR1 SGHTA, CDR2 FQGNSA. As DNA, the CDR3 is TGTGCCAGCAGAAATCCGGGACTAGCGGTCTACGAGCAGTACTTC. Translating it yields CASRNPGLAVYEQYF. Together with reference TRBV7-2 and TRBJ2-7, the CDR3 gives the full variable domain: GAGVSQSPSNKVTEKGKDVELRCDPISGHTALYWYRQSLGQGLEFLIYFQGNSAPDKSGLPSDRFSAERTGGSVSTLTIQRTQQEDSAVYLCASRNPGLAVYEQYFGPGTRLTVT.